This T cell receptor beta chain comes out of a study of CD8+ T cells in alopecia areata. Broader study findings: With patients, TCR sharing proved less clear than in mice, a difference possibly related to HLA. Scalp sample sequencing also detects resident alphabeta T cells of normal skin. Lesional scalp, notably in alopecia totalis/universalis, had clonality above that of normal scalp.

Note on this clone: Its cognate antigen is unknown. Other DNA sequences from this sample encode an identical CDR3 as well.

Patients with alopecia areata provided lesional scalp punch biopsies as well as peripheral blood. Per germline, CDR1 MNHEY and CDR2 SMNVEV (reference sequence). CDR3 length: 11 amino acids. The V gene lost 4 bases and the J gene lost 4 bases, with 5 bases spanning the gap. After isolation, RNA underwent reverse transcription to generate cDNA as the sequencing template. Sequenced by immunoSEQ multiplex PCR; TCRdb stores in-frame clones only, minus some. This table holds around 60,000 clones, 44% found once. The clonotype originates from a human donor with alopecia areata. V gene TRBV27 combines with J gene TRBJ2-7; D unclear. Sequencing input: NKG2D-low CD8+ T cells sorted from blood. As DNA, the CDR3 is TGTGCCAGCAGTTCCGCGTACGAGCAGTACTTC. It translates to CASSSAYEQYF.